This T cell receptor beta chain is drawn from a study of technical replicates of blood from several donors. The repertoire was sequenced with immunoSEQ multiplex PCR; TCRdb's copy has only in-frame clones and lacks some. Found here are about 97,000 clones, approximately 94% of them singletons; the top ten hold less than 0.4%. The ends lost 0 bases at V and 1 base at J; junction bases unmatched: 0. The CDR3 is made up of 16 amino acids. CDR1 and CDR2 (germline): SGHNT, YYREEE (reference sequence). Sequencing was performed on T cells isolated from PBMCs. This TCR was recovered from a human donor in good health. The gene calls are TRBV5-4 and TRBJ2-7; 14 positions agree with TRBD2. The CDR3 DNA follows: TGTGCCAGCAGCTTGGGGACTAGCGGGAGGTCCTACGAGCAGTACTTC. This translates into CASSLGTSGRSYEQYF.